This T cell receptor (beta chain) derives from a study of control samples from healthy donors and cancer patients. CDR1 and CDR2 (germline): GTSNPN, SVGIG (reference sequence). CDR3 size: 14 residues. Unmatched junction bases numbered 6, after V lost 1 base and J lost 10 bases. TCRdb keeps only in-frame clones here, not all; method: immunoSEQ multiplex PCR. The sample has roughly 120,000 clones; 88% are singletons. The source material was blood. This receptor was taken from a woman in her seventies in good health. The chain joins TRBV30 to TRBJ2-1; the match to TRBD1 covers 11 bases. CDR3 DNA sequence: TGTGCCTGGAGTGGACGGGACAGGGGGGGCGAGCAGTTCTTC. It codes for CAWSGRDRGGEQFF.